This T cell receptor beta chain originates from a study of shared clonotypes between healthy human individuals. Findings and caveats of the study: Among non-shared clonotypes, generation probabilities were lower than among those shared by all four donors.

Concerning this clone itself: Antigen: not known.

Germline CDR1 SGHRS, CDR2 YFSETQ. V gave up 4 bases and J gave up 0 bases, with 15 bases separating them. The CDR3 contains 16 residues. Produced via immunoSEQ multiplex PCR; TCRdb's table is partial and in-frame only. The table lists roughly 2,500,000 clones, 80% to 95% of them singletons. Sequencing used naive CD4+ T cells from PBMCs. As to subset: CD45RA+ positively selected. This rearrangement joins TRBV5-1 to TRBJ2-3; D may correspond to TRBD1 or TRBD2 (5 bases each). The sequence was obtained from a man between 18 and 35 years old in good health. Some clones in this sample may be carry-over from other donors' samples. The CDR3 DNA reads TGCGCCAGCAGCCATGGGACGGCCGCTAGCACAGATACGCAGTATTTT. The encoded protein is CASSHGTAASTDTQYF. Complete variable domain (other parts from reference TRBV5-1 and TRBJ2-3): KAGVTQTPRYLIKTRGQQVTLSCSPISGHRSVSWYQQTPGQGLQFLFEYFSETQRNKGNFPGRFSGRQFSNSRSEMNVSTLELGDSALYLCASSHGTAASTDTQYFGPGTRLTVL.